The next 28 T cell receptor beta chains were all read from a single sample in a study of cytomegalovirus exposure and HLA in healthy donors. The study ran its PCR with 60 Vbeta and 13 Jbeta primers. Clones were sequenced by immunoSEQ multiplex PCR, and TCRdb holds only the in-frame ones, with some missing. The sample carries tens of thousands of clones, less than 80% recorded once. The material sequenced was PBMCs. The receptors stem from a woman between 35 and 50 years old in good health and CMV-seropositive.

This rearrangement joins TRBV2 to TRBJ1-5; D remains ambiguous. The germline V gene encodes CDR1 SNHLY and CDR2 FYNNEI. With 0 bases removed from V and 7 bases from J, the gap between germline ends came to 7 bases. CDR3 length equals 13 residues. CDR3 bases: TGTGCCAGCAGTGAAGCGCGGGAGCAGCCCCAGCATTTT. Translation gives CASSEAREQPQHF.

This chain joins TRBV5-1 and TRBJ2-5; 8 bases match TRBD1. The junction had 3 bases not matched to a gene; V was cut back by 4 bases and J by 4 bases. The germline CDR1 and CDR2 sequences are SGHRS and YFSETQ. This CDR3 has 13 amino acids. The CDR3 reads CASSADRVETQYF. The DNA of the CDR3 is TGCGCCAGCAGCGCGGACAGGGTAGAGACCCAGTACTTC.

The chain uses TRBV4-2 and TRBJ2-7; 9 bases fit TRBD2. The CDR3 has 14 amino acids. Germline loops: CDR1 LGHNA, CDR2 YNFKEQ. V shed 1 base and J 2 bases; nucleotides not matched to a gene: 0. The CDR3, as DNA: TGTGCCAGCAGCCAAGCTAGCGGGGCCTACGAGCAGTACTTC. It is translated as CASSQASGAYEQYF.

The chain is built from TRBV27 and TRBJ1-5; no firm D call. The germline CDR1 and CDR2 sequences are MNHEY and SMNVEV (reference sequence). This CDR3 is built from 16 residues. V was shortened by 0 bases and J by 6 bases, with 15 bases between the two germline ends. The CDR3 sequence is CASSLSGFLGSQPQHF. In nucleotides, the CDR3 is TGTGCCAGCAGTTTATCTGGTTTTTTGGGGAGTCAGCCCCAGCATTTT.

The CDR3 spells CASSFTDRGNSPLHF. Here the CDR3 DNA reads TGTGCCAGCAGTTTTACGGACAGGGGAAATTCACCCCTCCACTTT. V is TRBV6-5 and J is TRBJ1-6, with 9 bases lining up with TRBD1. V lost 4 bases and J lost 7; bases outside the gene matches: 5. CDR3 size: 15 residues. Per the germline V gene, CDR1 is MNHEY and CDR2 is SVGAGI.

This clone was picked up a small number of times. CDR3 sequence (DNA): TGTGCCAGCAGCTTAGTCGGGGGAAATACGAACACCGGGGAGCTGTTTTTT. Its protein product is CASSLVGGNTNTGELFF. The rearrangement uses TRBV7-3 and TRBJ2-2, with D tentatively TRBD2 (6 bases). V was shortened by 2 bases and J by 0 bases, with 13 bases between the two germline ends. Germline V CDR1 and CDR2: SGHTA, FQGTGA. The CDR3 spans 17 residues.

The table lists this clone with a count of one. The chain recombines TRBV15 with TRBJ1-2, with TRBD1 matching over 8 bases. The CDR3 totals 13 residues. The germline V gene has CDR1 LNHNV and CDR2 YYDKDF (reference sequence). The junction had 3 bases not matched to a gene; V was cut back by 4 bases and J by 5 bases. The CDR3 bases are TGTGCCACCAGCACAGGGGGCGAGTATGGCTACACCTTC. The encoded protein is CATSTGGEYGYTF.

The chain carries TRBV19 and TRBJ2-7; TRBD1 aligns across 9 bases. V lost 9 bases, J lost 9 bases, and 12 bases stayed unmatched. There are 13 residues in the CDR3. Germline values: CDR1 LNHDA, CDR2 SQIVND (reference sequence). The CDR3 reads CASRDRDSRGQYF. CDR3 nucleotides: TGTGCCAGCCGGGACAGGGACTCTAGAGGGCAGTACTTC.

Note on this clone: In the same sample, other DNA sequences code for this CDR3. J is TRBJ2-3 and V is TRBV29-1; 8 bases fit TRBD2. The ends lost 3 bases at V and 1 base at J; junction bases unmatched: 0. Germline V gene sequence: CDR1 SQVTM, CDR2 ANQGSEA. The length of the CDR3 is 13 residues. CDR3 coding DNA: TGCAGCGTTGATAGCGGGGGCACAGATACGCAGTATTTT. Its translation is CSVDSGGTDTQYF.

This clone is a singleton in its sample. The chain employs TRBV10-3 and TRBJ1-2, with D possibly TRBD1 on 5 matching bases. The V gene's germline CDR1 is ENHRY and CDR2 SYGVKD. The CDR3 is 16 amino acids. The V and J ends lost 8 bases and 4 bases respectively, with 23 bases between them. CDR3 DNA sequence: TGTGCCATCGGGGATGACAGCCAACCTATTCTCTATGGCTACACCTTC. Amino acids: CAIGDDSQPILYGYTF.

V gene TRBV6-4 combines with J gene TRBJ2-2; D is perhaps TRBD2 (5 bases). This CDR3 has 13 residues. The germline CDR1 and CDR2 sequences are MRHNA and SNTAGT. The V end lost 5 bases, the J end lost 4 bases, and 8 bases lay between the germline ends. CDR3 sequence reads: CASSKAVTGELFF. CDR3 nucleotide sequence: TGTGCCAGCAGTAAAGCGGTCACCGGGGAGCTGTTTTTT.

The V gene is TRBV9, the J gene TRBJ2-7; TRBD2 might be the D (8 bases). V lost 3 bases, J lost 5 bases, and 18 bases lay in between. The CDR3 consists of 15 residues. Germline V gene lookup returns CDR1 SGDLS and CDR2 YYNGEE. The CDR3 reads CASSAGGGALDEQYF. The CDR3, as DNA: TGTGCCAGCAGCGCGGGAGGGGGCGCACTGGACGAGCAGTACTTC. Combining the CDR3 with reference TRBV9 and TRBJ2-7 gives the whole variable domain DSGVTQTPKHLITATGQRVTLRCSPRSGDLSVYWYQQSLDQGLQFLIQYYNGEERAKGNILERFSAQQFPDLHSELNLSSLELGDSALYFCASSAGGGALDEQYFGPGTRLTVT.

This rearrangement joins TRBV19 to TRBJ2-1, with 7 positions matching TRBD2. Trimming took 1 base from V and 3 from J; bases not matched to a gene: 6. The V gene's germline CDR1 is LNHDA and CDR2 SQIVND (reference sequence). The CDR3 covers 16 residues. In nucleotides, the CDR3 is TGTGCCAGTAGTATAGTAGGGACGGGGGGCTACAATGAGCAGTTCTTC. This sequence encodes CASSIVGTGGYNEQFF.

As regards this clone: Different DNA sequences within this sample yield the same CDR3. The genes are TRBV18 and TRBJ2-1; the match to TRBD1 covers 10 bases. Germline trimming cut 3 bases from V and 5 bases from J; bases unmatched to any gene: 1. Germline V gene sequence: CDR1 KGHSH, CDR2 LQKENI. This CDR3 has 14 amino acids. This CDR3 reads CASSPGTGDNEQFF. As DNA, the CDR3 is TGTGCCAGCTCACCTGGGACAGGGGACAATGAGCAGTTCTTC. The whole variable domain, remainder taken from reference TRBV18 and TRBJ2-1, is NAGVMQNPRHLVRRRGQEARLRCSPMKGHSHVYWYRQLPEEGLKFMVYLQKENIIDESGMPKERFSAEFPKEGPSILRIQQVVRGDSAAYFCASSPGTGDNEQFFGPGTRLTVL.

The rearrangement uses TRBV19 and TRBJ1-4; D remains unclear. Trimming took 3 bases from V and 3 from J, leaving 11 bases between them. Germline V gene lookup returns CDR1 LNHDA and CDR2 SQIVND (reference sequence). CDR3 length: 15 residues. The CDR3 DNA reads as TGTGCCAGTAGTATTCTCGCGGCAGCTAATGAAAAACTGTTTTTT. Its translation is CASSILAAANEKLFF.

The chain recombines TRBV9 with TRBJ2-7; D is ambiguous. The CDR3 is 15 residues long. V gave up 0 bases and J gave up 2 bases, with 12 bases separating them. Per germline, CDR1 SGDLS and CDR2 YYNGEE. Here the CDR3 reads CASSVEPVSPYEQYF. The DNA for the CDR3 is TGTGCCAGCAGCGTAGAACCGGTCTCTCCCTACGAGCAGTACTTC.

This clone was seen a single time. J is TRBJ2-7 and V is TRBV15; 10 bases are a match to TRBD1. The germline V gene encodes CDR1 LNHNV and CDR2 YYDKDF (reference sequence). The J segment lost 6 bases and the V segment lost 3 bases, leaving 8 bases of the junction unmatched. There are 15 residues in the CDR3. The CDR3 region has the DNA TGTGCCACCAGCAGTTCTCGGACAGGGGGGATCGAGCAGTACTTC. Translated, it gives CATSSSRTGGIEQYF.

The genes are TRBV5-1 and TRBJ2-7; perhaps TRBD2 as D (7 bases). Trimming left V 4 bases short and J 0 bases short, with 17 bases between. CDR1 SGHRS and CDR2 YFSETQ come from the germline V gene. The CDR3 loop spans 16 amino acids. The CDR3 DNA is TGCGCCAGCAGCGCTCTTGGGGGGGCCGTCTCCTACGAGCAGTACTTC. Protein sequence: CASSALGGAVSYEQYF.

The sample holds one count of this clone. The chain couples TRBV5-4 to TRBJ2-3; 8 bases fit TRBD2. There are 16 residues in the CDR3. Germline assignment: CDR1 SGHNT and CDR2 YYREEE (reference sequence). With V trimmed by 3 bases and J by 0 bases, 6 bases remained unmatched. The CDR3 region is CASSYGGVMSTDTQYF. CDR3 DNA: TGTGCCAGCAGCTACGGGGGGGTCATGAGCACAGATACGCAGTATTTT.

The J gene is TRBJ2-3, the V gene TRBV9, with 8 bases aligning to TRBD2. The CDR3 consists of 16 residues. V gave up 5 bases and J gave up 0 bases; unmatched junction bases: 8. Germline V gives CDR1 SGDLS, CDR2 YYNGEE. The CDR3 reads CASSGAGAISTDTQYF. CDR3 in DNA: TGTGCCAGCAGTGGAGCGGGGGCCATAAGCACAGATACGCAGTATTTT.

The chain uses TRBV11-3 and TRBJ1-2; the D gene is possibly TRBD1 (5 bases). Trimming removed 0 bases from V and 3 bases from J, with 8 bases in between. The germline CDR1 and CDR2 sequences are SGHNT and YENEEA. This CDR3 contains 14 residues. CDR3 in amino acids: CASSLDGRDYGYTF. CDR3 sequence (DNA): TGTGCCAGCAGCTTAGATGGCAGGGACTATGGCTACACCTTC.

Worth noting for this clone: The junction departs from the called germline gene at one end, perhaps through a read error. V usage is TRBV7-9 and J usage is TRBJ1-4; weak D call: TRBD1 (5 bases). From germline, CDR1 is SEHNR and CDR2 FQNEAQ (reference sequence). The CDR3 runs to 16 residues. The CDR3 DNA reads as TGTTCCAGCAGCTTAGGGGAACAACAGGTTCTAGGAAAACTGTTTTTT. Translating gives CSSSLGEQQVLGKLFF.

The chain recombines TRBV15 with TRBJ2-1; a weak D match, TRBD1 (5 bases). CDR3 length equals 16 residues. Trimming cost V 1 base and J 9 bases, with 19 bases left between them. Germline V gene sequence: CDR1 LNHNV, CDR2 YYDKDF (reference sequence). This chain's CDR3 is CATSRAPLAGYGEQFF. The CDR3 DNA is TGTGCCACCAGCAGAGCCCCCCTGGCAGGGTACGGTGAGCAGTTCTTC.

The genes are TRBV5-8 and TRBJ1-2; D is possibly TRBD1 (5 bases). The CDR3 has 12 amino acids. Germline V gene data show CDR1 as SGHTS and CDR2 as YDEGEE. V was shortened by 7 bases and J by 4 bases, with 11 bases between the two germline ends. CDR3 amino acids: CASDRYFYGYTF. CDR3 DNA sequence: TGTGCCAGCGACAGATATTTCTATGGCTACACCTTC.

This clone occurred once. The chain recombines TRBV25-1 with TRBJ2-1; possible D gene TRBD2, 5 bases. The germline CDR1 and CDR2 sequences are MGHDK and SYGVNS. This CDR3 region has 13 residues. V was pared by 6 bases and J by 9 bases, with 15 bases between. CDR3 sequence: CASSREGRGEQFF. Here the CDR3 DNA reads TGTGCCAGCAGCAGAGAAGGGAGAGGTGAGCAGTTCTTC. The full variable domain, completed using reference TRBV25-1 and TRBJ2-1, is EADIYQTPRYLVIGTGKKITLECSQTMGHDKMYWYQQDPGMELHLIHYSYGVNSTEKGDLSSESTVSRIRTEHFPLTLESARPSHTSQYLCASSREGRGEQFFGPGTRLTVL.

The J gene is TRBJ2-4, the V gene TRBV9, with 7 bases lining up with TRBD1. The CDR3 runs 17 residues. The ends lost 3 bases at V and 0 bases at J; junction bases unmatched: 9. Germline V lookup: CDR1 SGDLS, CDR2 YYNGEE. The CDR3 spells CASSGLGDSLAKNIQYF. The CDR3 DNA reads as TGTGCCAGCAGCGGCTTGGGGGACAGCCTAGCCAAAAACATTCAGTACTTC.

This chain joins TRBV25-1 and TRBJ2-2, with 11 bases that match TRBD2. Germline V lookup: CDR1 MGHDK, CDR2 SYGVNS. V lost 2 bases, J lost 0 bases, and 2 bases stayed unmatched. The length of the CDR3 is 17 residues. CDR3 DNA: TGTGCCAGCAGTGAAGGGACTAGCGGTCCGAACACCGGGGAGCTGTTTTTT. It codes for CASSEGTSGPNTGELFF.

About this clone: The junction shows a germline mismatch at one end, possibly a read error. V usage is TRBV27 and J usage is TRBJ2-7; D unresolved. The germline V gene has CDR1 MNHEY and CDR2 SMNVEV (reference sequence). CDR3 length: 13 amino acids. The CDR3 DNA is TGTGCCAGCAGTGCACCTATCTCCTCCGAGCAGTACTTC. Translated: CASSAPISSEQYF.